The 24 T cell receptor beta chains below all came from one sample that was sequenced in a study of blood T cells in healthy people across ages. Then a second PCR, running about 6 to 11 cycles, was carried out with a sample-barcoded 5' primer and a J-beta primer mix. TCRdb re-analysed the 5' RACE reads in MiXCR, keeping a single row per CDR3 protein. There are some 750,000 distinct CDR3 sequences in the sample; approximately 21% occur only once, and roughly 22% lies in the top ten. The sample comprised blood. These receptors originate from a man in his sixties or seventies in good health.

The chain links TRBV7-8 to TRBJ1-1, with D maybe TRBD1 (6 bases). Trimming cost V 2 bases and J 6 bases, with 13 bases left between them. Germline V gene lookup returns CDR1 SGHVS and CDR2 FQNEAQ. This CDR3 contains 14 residues. This CDR3 reads CASSLRGRVAEAFF. CDR3 nucleotide sequence: TGTGCCAGCAGCTTACGGGGGCGCGTTGCTGAAGCTTTCTTT.

This clonotype occurred once. The chain combines TRBV20-1 with TRBJ2-1; TRBD1 aligns across 7 bases. Germline V lookup: CDR1 DFQATT, CDR2 SNEGSKA (reference sequence). This CDR3 has 15 amino acids. V was clipped by 5 bases and J by 0 bases; unmatched bases: 7. CDR3 in amino acids: CSAQDRKSSYNEQFF. CDR3 nucleotides: TGCAGTGCTCAGGACAGGAAAAGCTCCTACAATGAGCAGTTCTTC.

The V and J genes are TRBV7-8 and TRBJ2-1; 7 bases are a match to TRBD2. Trimming at V came to 5 bases and at J to 4 bases, leaving 8 bases not matched to a gene. CDR3 length equals 15 residues. Germline V CDR1 and CDR2: SGHVS, FQNEAQ. This CDR3 is CASSNQRAGYNEQFF. CDR3 sequence (DNA): TGTGCCAGCAGCAACCAGAGAGCGGGGTACAATGAGCAGTTCTTC.

This rearrangement joins TRBV29-1 to TRBJ2-3; 13 nucleotides line up with TRBD2. The germline gives CDR1 SQVTM, CDR2 ANQGSEA. V dropped 7 bases and J dropped 4; count of bases not matched to a gene: 5. This CDR3 is 14 amino acids long. CDR3 residues: CSAGLAGVADTQYF. The DNA of the CDR3 is TGCAGCGCTGGACTAGCGGGAGTGGCAGATACGCAGTATTTT.

This clonotype was counted many times. The genes are TRBV20-1 and TRBJ1-4, with TRBD1 matching over 8 bases. The V gene end was trimmed by 5 bases and the J gene end by 13 bases; junction bases not matched to a gene: 12. Per germline, CDR1 DFQATT and CDR2 SNEGSKA (reference sequence). The CDR3 covers 13 residues. CDR3 region: CSAQGDRSSGLFF. In DNA form, the CDR3 reads TGCAGTGCTCAAGGGGACAGGTCGAGTGGACTGTTTTTT.

The chain employs TRBV19 and TRBJ2-3, with TRBD2 matching over 9 bases. Trimming at V came to 3 bases and at J to 5 bases, leaving 6 bases not matched to a gene. Germline V gives CDR1 LNHDA, CDR2 SQIVND (reference sequence). The CDR3 runs to 15 residues. CDR3 protein: CASSIRSGGRDTQYF. CDR3 nucleotides: TGTGCCAGTAGTATCAGGAGCGGGGGGAGAGATACGCAGTATTTT.

J is TRBJ1-5 and V is TRBV28; 8 positions agree with TRBD1. CDR3 length: 17 residues. Germline CDR1 MDHEN, CDR2 SYDVKM. V dropped 2 bases and J dropped 6; count of bases not matched to a gene: 12. CDR3 in DNA: TGTGCCAGCAGTTTACAGGAACCCAGGGGGCGCTTTCAGCCCCAGCATTTT. Its protein product is CASSLQEPRGRFQPQHF.

The chain links TRBV6-6 to TRBJ1-1, with a possible D match to TRBD1 (5 bases). V was trimmed by 6 bases and J by 0 bases, leaving 11 bases between them. The CDR3 length is 14 residues. CDR1 MNHNY and CDR2 SVGAGI come from the germline V gene (reference sequence). CDR3 nucleotides: TGTGCCAGCAGACCCGGGACGTTGAACACTGAAGCTTTCTTT. Amino acids: CASRPGTLNTEAFF.

This clonotype was counted between two and nine times. This chain links TRBV28 with TRBJ2-7; TRBD1 is a possible D gene (5 bases). Germline CDR1 and CDR2: MDHEN and SYDVKM. CDR3 length equals 15 residues. V was pared by 8 bases and J by 0 bases, with 17 bases between. CDR3 sequence reads: CASPPVNRSSYEQYF. CDR3 in DNA: TGTGCCAGCCCACCTGTAAACAGGAGCTCCTACGAGCAGTACTTC.

This clonotype showed up just a few times. CDR3 residues: CASSWTNQETQYF. The CDR3 DNA reads as TGTGCCAGCAGTTGGACTAACCAAGAGACCCAGTACTTC. This chain joins TRBV12-3 or TRBV12-4 and TRBJ2-5; a weak D match, TRBD2 (6 bases). With 4 bases removed from V and 0 bases from J, the gap between germline ends came to 6 bases. This CDR3 comprises 13 residues.

In its sample, this clonotype was seen a few times. The chain recombines TRBV10-3 with TRBJ2-5; 7 bases agree with TRBD2. The trim removed 4 bases at V and 4 bases at J, leaving 3 bases unmatched. Germline values: CDR1 ENHRY, CDR2 SYGVKD. The CDR3 runs to 13 residues. CDR3 loop: CAISGTSRETQYF. Written as DNA, the CDR3 is TGTGCCATCAGTGGGACTAGTCGAGAGACCCAGTACTTC.

The sample holds a few counts of this clonotype. The CDR3: CASRDSFNTGELFF. As DNA, the CDR3 is TGCGCCAGCAGGGACAGCTTTAACACCGGGGAGCTGTTTTTT. V gene TRBV5-1 combines with J gene TRBJ2-2; a weak D match, TRBD1 (6 bases). The CDR3 spans 14 residues. CDR1 and CDR2 (germline): SGHRS, YFSETQ. V was clipped by 5 bases and J by 2 bases, with 10 bases between them.

This clonotype has a handful of counts. This chain uses TRBV18 with TRBJ1-1; D may be TRBD1 (5 bases). Deletions cut 0 bases from V and 4 bases from J, with 12 bases between. The CDR3 totals 15 residues. CDR1 and CDR2 (germline): KGHSH, LQKENI. For the CDR3, the DNA is TGTGCCAGCTCACCACCTGGTCGTAGGGGCACTGAAGCTTTCTTT. It is translated as CASSPPGRRGTEAFF.

This clonotype was observed at least ten times. J is TRBJ2-5 and V is TRBV12-3 or TRBV12-4; D tentatively reads TRBD1 or TRBD2 (5 bases each). The V end lost 1 base, the J end lost 2 bases, and 11 bases lay between the germline ends. The CDR3 contains 15 residues. Written as DNA, the CDR3 is TGTGCCAGCAGTTTAGGGGGGACGGCTCAAGAGACCCAGTACTTC. Translated: CASSLGGTAQETQYF.

This clonotype appeared a few times. The chain has TRBV20-1 and TRBJ2-1; TRBD1 agrees at 9 bases. V shed 1 base and J 10 bases; nucleotides not matched to a gene: 14. The germline gives CDR1 DFQATT, CDR2 SNEGSKA (reference sequence). The CDR3 is 16 residues long. CDR3 sequence reads: CSARGNTGGPWWEQFF. As DNA, the CDR3 is TGCAGTGCTAGAGGAAACACAGGGGGCCCCTGGTGGGAGCAGTTCTTC.

About this clonotype itself: A junction boundary mismatches the germline segment, possibly from a read error. The chain has TRBV7-2 and TRBJ2-1; 11 bases agree with TRBD2. The germline gives CDR1 SGHTA, CDR2 FQGNSA. The CDR3 covers 15 residues. The CDR3 DNA reads as TGTGTCAGCAGCTTGGGACTAGCGGTCTACAATGAGCAGTTCTTC. It specifies CVSSLGLAVYNEQFF.

This clonotype came up many times. V is TRBV12-3 or TRBV12-4 and J is TRBJ1-6, with D maybe TRBD1 (6 bases). CDR3 size: 15 residues. The V end lost 5 bases, the J end lost 8 bases, and 16 bases lay between the germline ends. CDR3 sequence (DNA): TGTGCCAGCAGTCTTGGGGCAGGGGAACATTCACCCCTCCACTTT. It is translated as CASSLGAGEHSPLHF.

The CDR3 coding sequence is TGCGCCAGCAGCTTGGCGGGGCTTTCACCCCTCCACTTT. It yields the protein CASSLAGLSPLHF. This rearrangement joins TRBV5-1 to TRBJ1-6; possibly TRBD1 for D (5 bases). Germline-derived CDR1 and CDR2 are SGHRS and YFSETQ. The CDR3 sequence is 13 residues long. V was trimmed by 0 bases and J by 9 bases, leaving 7 bases between them.

This clonotype has just a few counts. The genes are TRBV10-2 and TRBJ1-2; D is ambiguous. V shed 3 bases and J shed 7 bases, with 12 bases lying between them. CDR3 length: 13 residues. The germline V gene has CDR1 WSHSY and CDR2 SAAADI. CDR3 nucleotides: TGCGCCAGCAGTGATGTGGAAGTGGGTGGCTACACCTTC. Its translation is CASSDVEVGGYTF.

This clonotype was picked up a small number of times. Sequence at one end of the junction differs from germline and may be a read error. The chain uses TRBV7-2 and TRBJ2-5; the D is unclear. The CDR3 covers 9 residues. Germline V CDR1 and CDR2: SGHTA, FQGNSA. The CDR3 loop reads CASSESQYF. In DNA form, the CDR3 reads TGTGCCAGCTCAGAGAGCCAGTACTTC.

This clonotype was detected only a few times. This chain connects TRBV4-2 to TRBJ1-1, with TRBD1 matching over 7 bases. Germline V gene sequence: CDR1 LGHNA, CDR2 YNFKEQ. V lost 4 bases to trimming and J lost 0 bases; unmatched junction nucleotides: 5. This CDR3 contains 15 residues. The chain's CDR3 is CASSRTGIMNTEAFF. The CDR3 nucleotides read TGTGCCAGCAGCCGGACAGGAATAATGAACACTGAAGCTTTCTTT.

CDR3 DNA sequence: TGTGCCAGCAGTTTACGCGCCTCAAGCTGGAACAACCTTTACAATGAGCAGTTCTTC. It translates to CASSLRASSWNNLYNEQFF. The genes are TRBV27 and TRBJ2-1; no definite D call. This CDR3 is 19 amino acids long. Germline V lookup: CDR1 MNHEY, CDR2 SMNVEV (reference sequence). The V and J ends lost 2 bases and 4 bases respectively, with 24 bases between them.

V usage is TRBV9 and J usage is TRBJ2-3; unclear D gene. This CDR3 has 12 residues. Trimming took off 3 bases at V and 8 bases at J, with 10 bases between the two ends. CDR1 SGDLS and CDR2 YYNGEE come from the germline V gene. The DNA for the CDR3 is TGTGCCAGCAGCGCAATGACATCTACGCAGTATTTT. Translating it yields CASSAMTSTQYF.

In this sample, this clonotype turned up many times. This sequence joins TRBV11-2 and TRBJ2-1; no definite D call. The CDR3 length is 16 residues. Trimming cost V 8 bases and J 0 bases, with 17 bases left between them. The germline gives CDR1 SGHAT, CDR2 FQNNGV. In DNA form, the CDR3 reads TGTGCCAGCCTCCCAGCGCGGCCAAACTCCTACAATGAGCAGTTCTTC. The encoded protein is CASLPARPNSYNEQFF.